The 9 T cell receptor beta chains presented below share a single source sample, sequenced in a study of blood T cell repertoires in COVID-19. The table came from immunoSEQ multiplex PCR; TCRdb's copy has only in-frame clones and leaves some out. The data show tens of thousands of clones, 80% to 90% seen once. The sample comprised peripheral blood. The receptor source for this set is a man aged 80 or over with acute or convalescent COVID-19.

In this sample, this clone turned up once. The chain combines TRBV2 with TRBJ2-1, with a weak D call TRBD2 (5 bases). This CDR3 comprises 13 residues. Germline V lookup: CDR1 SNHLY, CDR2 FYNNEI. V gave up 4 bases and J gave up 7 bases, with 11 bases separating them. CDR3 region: CASSVASFNEQFF. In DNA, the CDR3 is TGTGCCAGCAGTGTTGCTAGCTTTAATGAGCAGTTCTTC.

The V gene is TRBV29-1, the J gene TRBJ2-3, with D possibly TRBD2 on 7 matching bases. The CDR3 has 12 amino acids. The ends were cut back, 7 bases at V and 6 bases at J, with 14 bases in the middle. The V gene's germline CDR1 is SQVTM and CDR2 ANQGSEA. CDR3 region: CSDAGAGDTQYF. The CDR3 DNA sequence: TGCAGCGACGCGGGGGCCGGTGATACGCAGTATTTT.

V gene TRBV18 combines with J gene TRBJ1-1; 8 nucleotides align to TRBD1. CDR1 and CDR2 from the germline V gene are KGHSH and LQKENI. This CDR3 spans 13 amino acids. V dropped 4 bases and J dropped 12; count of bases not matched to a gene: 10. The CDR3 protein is CASSRGQGEISFF. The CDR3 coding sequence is TGTGCCAGCTCACGAGGACAGGGAGAAATATCTTTCTTT.

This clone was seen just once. DNA for the CDR3: TGCGCCAGCAGCTTGGGCAACAGGCCCTACGAGCAGTACTTC. This sequence encodes CASSLGNRPYEQYF. The chain uses TRBV5-1 and TRBJ2-7, with D possibly being TRBD1 (5 bases). Trimming pared 0 bases from V and 2 bases from J, leaving 9 bases between. Germline lookup yields CDR1 SGHRS and CDR2 YFSETQ. The CDR3 covers 14 residues.

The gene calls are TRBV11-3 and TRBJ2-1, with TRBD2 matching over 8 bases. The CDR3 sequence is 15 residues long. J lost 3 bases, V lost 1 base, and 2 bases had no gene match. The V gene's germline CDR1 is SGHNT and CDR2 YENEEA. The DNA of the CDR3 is TGTGCCAGCAGCTTAGGTAGCGGGGTCTACAATGAGCAGTTCTTC. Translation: CASSLGSGVYNEQFF.

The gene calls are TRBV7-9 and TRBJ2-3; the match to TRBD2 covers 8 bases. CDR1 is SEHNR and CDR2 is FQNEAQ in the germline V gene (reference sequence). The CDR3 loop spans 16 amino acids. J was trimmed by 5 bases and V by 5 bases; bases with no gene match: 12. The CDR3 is CASSAGTSVAEDTQYF. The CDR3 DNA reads TGTGCCAGCAGCGCGGGGACTAGTGTTGCGGAAGATACGCAGTATTTT.

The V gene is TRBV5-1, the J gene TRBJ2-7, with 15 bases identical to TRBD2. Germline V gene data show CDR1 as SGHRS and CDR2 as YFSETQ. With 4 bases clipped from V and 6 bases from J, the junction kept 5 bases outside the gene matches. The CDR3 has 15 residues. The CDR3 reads CASSLRTSGGAEQYF. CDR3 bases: TGCGCCAGCAGCCTCCGGACTAGCGGGGGGGCCGAGCAGTACTTC.

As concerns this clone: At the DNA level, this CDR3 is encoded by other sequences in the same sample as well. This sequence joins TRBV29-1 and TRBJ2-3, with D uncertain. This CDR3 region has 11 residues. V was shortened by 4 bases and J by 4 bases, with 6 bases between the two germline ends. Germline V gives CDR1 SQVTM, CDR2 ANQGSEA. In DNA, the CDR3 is TGCAGCGTTGGTCTAGCAGATACGCAGTATTTT. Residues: CSVGLADTQYF.

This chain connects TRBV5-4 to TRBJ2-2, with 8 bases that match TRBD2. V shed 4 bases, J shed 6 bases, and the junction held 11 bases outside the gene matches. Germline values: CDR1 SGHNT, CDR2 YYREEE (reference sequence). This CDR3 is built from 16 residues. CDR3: CASSQLGGASAGELFF. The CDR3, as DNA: TGTGCCAGCAGCCAGCTCGGGGGGGCTTCCGCCGGGGAGCTGTTTTTT.